The 17 T cell receptor beta chains below come from one sample, sequenced in a study of cytomegalovirus exposure and HLA in healthy donors. PCR amplification relied on 60 Vbeta primers (plus 13 Jbeta primers). Sequencing used immunoSEQ multiplex PCR; TCRdb keeps in-frame clones, though not all of them. The sample holds under 85,000 clones; 78% are singletons and the top ten take 1.5% to 2%. The sequencing sample was made of PBMCs. The receptors shown here come from a man between 35 and 55 years old in good health and CMV-seronegative.

This sequence joins TRBV25-1 and TRBJ1-3; D ambiguous. Deletions cut 10 bases from V and 0 bases from J, with 7 bases between. CDR1 is MGHDK and CDR2 is SYGVNS in the germline V gene. The CDR3 totals 12 residues. The CDR3 protein is CATAGSGNTIYF. CDR3 nucleotide sequence: TGTGCCACCGCCGGCTCTGGAAACACCATATATTTT.

The V call is TRBV28, the J call TRBJ1-5; TRBD1 might be the D (6 bases). Germline assignment: CDR1 MDHEN and CDR2 SYDVKM. There are 14 residues in the CDR3. V dropped 3 bases and J dropped 9 bases, with 15 bases sitting between them. The CDR3 bases are TGTGCCAGCAGTTTCAGGGGACCTAGCCTGCCCCAGCATTTT. Translation gives CASSFRGPSLPQHF.

This clone appeared a single time. The rearrangement links TRBV6-4 to TRBJ2-3; 13 bases agree with TRBD2. The germline V gene has CDR1 MRHNA and CDR2 SNTAGT. V dropped 1 base and J dropped 0; count of bases not matched to a gene: 16. The CDR3 runs to 22 residues. The CDR3 sequence: CASSDLTGEGLAGDTSTDTQYF. CDR3 in DNA: TGTGCCAGCAGTGACTTGACAGGGGAAGGACTAGCGGGGGATACTAGCACAGATACGCAGTATTTT.

Concerning this clone: Germline and junction disagree at one end, which may indicate a read error. The chain couples TRBV6-5 to TRBJ2-6, with TRBD1 as a possible D gene (5 bases). Germline CDR1 and CDR2: MNHEY and SVGAGI. The CDR3 totals 14 residues. CDR3 bases: TGTGCCAGCAGGAGGTGGTCTGGGGCCAACGGCCTGACTTTC. It encodes CASRRWSGANGLTF.

V gene TRBV18 combines with J gene TRBJ2-7; D perhaps matches TRBD1 (5 bases). V lost 0 bases to trimming and J lost 1 base, with 7 bases between them. The length of the CDR3 is 14 residues. The germline V gene encodes CDR1 KGHSH and CDR2 LQKENI. The CDR3 DNA is TGTGCCAGCTCACCACCAGGGGTATCCTACGAGCAGTACTTC. As protein: CASSPPGVSYEQYF.

V gene TRBV28 combines with J gene TRBJ1-2; 7 bases map to TRBD1. Germline V gene data show CDR1 as MDHEN and CDR2 as SYDVKM. CDR3 length: 15 residues. V lost 6 bases, J lost 4 bases, and 11 bases stayed unmatched. The CDR3 region is CASSLETGIIYGYTF. In nucleotides, the CDR3 is TGTGCCAGCAGCCTTGAGACAGGGATAATCTATGGCTACACCTTC.

About this clone: An end of the junction differs from the germline gene, which may be a read error. V gene TRBV5-1 combines with J gene TRBJ2-6; D may be TRBD1 (8 bases). The V gene's germline CDR1 is SGHRS and CDR2 YFSETQ. The CDR3 loop spans 19 amino acids. CDR3 region: CASSLGGGQALSGANGLTF. CDR3 sequence (DNA): TGCGCCAGCAGCTTGGGGGGGGGACAGGCCCTCTCTGGGGCCAACGGCCTGACTTTC.

The chain combines TRBV30 with TRBJ1-2, with 7 bases lining up with TRBD1. The CDR3 has 14 residues. The germline V gene has CDR1 GTSNPN and CDR2 SVGIG (reference sequence). V gave up 3 bases and J gave up 7 bases; unmatched junction bases: 11. The CDR3 is CAWSTLAGGFGYTF. The DNA for the CDR3 is TGTGCCTGGAGCACGTTAGCAGGGGGGTTTGGCTACACCTTC.

V and J are TRBV28 and TRBJ1-5; 7 nucleotides match TRBD1. Losses at the gene ends were 5 bases for V and 5 bases for J; bases not matched to a gene: 12. The CDR3 extends over 16 amino acids. The germline V gene encodes CDR1 MDHEN and CDR2 SYDVKM. The CDR3 protein is CASSPRTGVRDQPQHF. The CDR3 DNA reads TGTGCCAGCAGTCCTCGCACAGGGGTTAGAGATCAGCCCCAGCATTTT.

V gene TRBV7-8 combines with J gene TRBJ2-1, with 7 bases lining up with TRBD2. CDR3 size: 14 residues. Germline V CDR1 and CDR2: SGHVS, FQNEAQ. After removal of 0 bases from V and 8 bases from J, the junction contained 4 bases not matched to a gene. The DNA for the CDR3 is TGTGCCAGCAGCTTAGCGGGAGGGAGGTATGAGCAGTTCTTC. It codes for CASSLAGGRYEQFF.

V gene TRBV19 combines with J gene TRBJ1-1; possibly TRBD1 for D (5 bases). Germline CDR1 reads LNHDA; CDR2 reads SQIVND (reference sequence). The CDR3 length is 12 residues. The V and J ends lost 1 base and 8 bases respectively, with 8 bases between them. The CDR3: CASSIVQGEAFF. The DNA of the CDR3 is TGTGCCAGTAGTATAGTCCAGGGAGAAGCTTTCTTT.

The chain uses TRBV20-1 and TRBJ1-1, with a possible D match to TRBD1 (5 bases). CDR3 size: 11 residues. CDR1 DFQATT and CDR2 SNEGSKA come from the germline V gene (reference sequence). With 6 bases removed from V and 4 bases from J, the gap between germline ends came to 9 bases. CDR3 protein: CSAGRGTEAFF. The CDR3 nucleotides are TGCAGTGCCGGGAGGGGCACTGAAGCTTTCTTT.

The chain recombines TRBV6-1 with TRBJ2-1; 7 bases align to TRBD2. Unmatched junction bases numbered 13, after V lost 9 bases and J lost 8 bases. CDR3 length: 14 amino acids. Germline V gene lookup returns CDR1 MNHNS and CDR2 SASEGT. CDR3 loop: CASGMLSGKDEQFF. The CDR3 DNA follows: TGTGCCAGTGGAATGCTCAGCGGGAAGGATGAGCAGTTCTTC.

The gene calls are TRBV7-9 and TRBJ2-4, with a possible D match to TRBD1 (6 bases). The CDR3 contains 16 residues. The V end was cut by 5 bases, the J end by 1 base, with 15 bases between. CDR1 and CDR2 from the germline V gene are SEHNR and FQNEAQ (reference sequence). The CDR3 DNA reads TGTGCCAGCAGCCTAAGTGGGGGCGCGGCCAAAAACATTCAGTACTTC. Its translation is CASSLSGGAAKNIQYF. Based on the CDR3 plus reference TRBV7-9 and TRBJ2-4, the full variable domain is DTGVSQNPRHKITKRGQNVTFRCDPISEHNRLYWYRQTLGQGPEFLTYFQNEAQLEKSRLLSDRFSAERPKGSFSTLEIQRTEQGDSAMYLCASSLSGGAAKNIQYFGAGTRLSVL.

The chain carries TRBV2 and TRBJ2-5; 7 bases align to TRBD1. Germline CDR1 SNHLY, CDR2 FYNNEI. CDR3 size: 13 residues. V trimming: 7 bases; J trimming: 3 bases; junction bases outside the gene matches: 5. CDR3 in DNA: TGTGCCAGCATGGAGACAGGGAAAGAGACCCAGTACTTC. Protein: CASMETGKETQYF. The full variable domain, rest sourced from reference TRBV2 and TRBJ2-5, is EPEVTQTPSHQVTQMGQEVILRCVPISNHLYFYWYRQILGQKVEFLVSFYNNEISEKSEIFDDQFSVERPDGSNFTLKIRSTKLEDSAMYFCASMETGKETQYFGPGTRLLVL.

DNA of the CDR3: TGCAGCGTGCATGAAGTGGGGCTGGCTAATGAAAAACTGTTTTTT. Amino acids: CSVHEVGLANEKLFF. V is TRBV29-1 and J is TRBJ1-4, with a tentative D call TRBD1 (5 bases). There are 15 residues in the CDR3. Trimming shortened V by 6 bases and J by 3 bases, and 17 bases separated the two germline ends. The V gene's germline CDR1 is SQVTM and CDR2 ANQGSEA.

V and J are TRBV6-6 and TRBJ1-2, with D maybe TRBD1 (5 bases). CDR3 length: 16 amino acids. Trimming removed 7 bases at V and 5 bases at J, with 23 bases between. Germline CDR1 MNHNY, CDR2 SVGAGI (reference sequence). This CDR3 is CASNPGFVYGRYGYTF. The DNA for the CDR3 is TGTGCCAGCAACCCAGGGTTCGTTTACGGAAGATATGGCTACACCTTC.